This TCR beta chain was obtained from a study of cytotoxic CD8 clonotypes in ibrutinib-treated CLL. Study summary: Included were approximately ten relapsed/refractory and about 15 treatment-naive patients, of whom 17 to 18 were IGHV unmutated.

The method was immunoSEQ multiplex PCR; TCRdb's version includes in-frame clones alone and lacks a portion of them. The table has approximately 16,000 clones, 55% to 70% seen once; the top ten hold 10% to 15%. This CDR3 has 16 amino acids. Looked up from germline, CDR1 is SGHAT and CDR2 is FQDESV (reference sequence). The V end lost 3 bases, the J end lost 1 base, and 15 bases lay between the germline ends. This receptor was obtained from a human donor with chronic lymphocytic leukemia. The specimen was PBMCs, collected before ibrutinib treatment. J is TRBJ1-1 and V is TRBV11-1, with D hard to call. The CDR3 nucleotides read TGTGCCAGCAGCTTCCGCAGGCAGTCCTCGAACACTGAAGCTTTCTTT. Residues: CASSFRRQSSNTEAFF.